This T cell receptor beta chain stems from a study of a mutant IDH1 vaccine in newly diagnosed glioma. Across the study: Patients were started on vaccination 4-6 weeks after radiotherapy alone, or with temozolomide cycles. Males made up approximately 60% and females approximately 40% of treated patients, whose mean age was roughly 40 years.

Only in-frame clones appear in the TCRdb table, and some are missing; sequencing was by immunoSEQ multiplex PCR. The sample lists around 53,000 clones, 90% to 95% occurring once. Trimming took 2 bases from V and 3 from J, leaving 7 bases between them. This CDR3 is 14 amino acids long. The germline CDR1 and CDR2 sequences are SGHTA and FQGNSA. As to time point: week 11, during vaccination. The study gave 300 ug of mutant IDH1 20-mer peptide per vaccine dose, with topical imiquimod. In the case of this clone: Antigen unknown.

This rearrangement joins TRBV7-2 to TRBJ1-4, with no clear D. This receptor was obtained from a man aged 50 or older with glioma. Sample: PBMCs, taken from a glioma patient whose treatment included an IDH1 peptide vaccine. The CDR3 spells CASSLHGPNEKLFF. For the CDR3, the DNA is TGTGCCAGCAGCTTACACGGACCTAATGAAAAACTGTTTTTT.